This T cell receptor beta chain was observed in a study of blood T cell repertoires in COVID-19. Study overall: Specimens from acute and convalescent COVID-19 originated in the United States, Italy and Spain. T cells, B-cell-depleted T cells, or PBMCs provided the cDNA or gDNA that served as material.

Method: immunoSEQ multiplex PCR; TCRdb's copy keeps in-frame clones and lacks some. Of 300,000 to 450,000 clones listed, 80% to 90% are singletons. This CDR3 spans 13 amino acids. CDR1 LNHDA and CDR2 SQIVND come from the germline V gene (reference sequence). Trimming removed 0 bases at V and 8 bases at J, with 10 bases between. The chain couples TRBV19 to TRBJ1-2; weak D call: TRBD1 (6 bases). The material sequenced was PBMCs or T cells enriched from blood (not recorded which). This sequence originates from a young man who had recovered from COVID-19. The CDR3 DNA sequence: TGTGCCAGTAGTATAGACACCAGGGGCGGCTACACCTTC. Translated: CASSIDTRGGYTF. The whole variable domain, remainder taken from reference TRBV19 and TRBJ1-2, is DGGITQSPKYLFRKEGQNVTLSCEQNLNHDAMYWYRQDPGQGLRLIYYSQIVNDFQKGDIAEGYSVSREKKESFPLTVTSAQKNPTAFYLCASSIDTRGGYTFGSGTRLTVV.